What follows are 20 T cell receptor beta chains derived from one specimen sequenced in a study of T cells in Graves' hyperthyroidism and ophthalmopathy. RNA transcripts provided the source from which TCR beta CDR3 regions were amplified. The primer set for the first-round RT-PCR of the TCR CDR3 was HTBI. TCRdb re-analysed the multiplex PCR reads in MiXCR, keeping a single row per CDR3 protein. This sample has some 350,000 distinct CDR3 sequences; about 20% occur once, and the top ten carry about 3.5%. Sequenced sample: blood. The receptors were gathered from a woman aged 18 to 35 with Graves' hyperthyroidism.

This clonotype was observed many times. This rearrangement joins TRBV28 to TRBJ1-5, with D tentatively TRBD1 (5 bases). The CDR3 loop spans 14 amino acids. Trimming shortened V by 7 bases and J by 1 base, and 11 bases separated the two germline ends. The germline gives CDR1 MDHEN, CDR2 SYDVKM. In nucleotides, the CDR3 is TGTGCCAGCACAGGGTTTTTAAGCAATCAGCCCCAGCATTTT. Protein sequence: CASTGFLSNQPQHF.

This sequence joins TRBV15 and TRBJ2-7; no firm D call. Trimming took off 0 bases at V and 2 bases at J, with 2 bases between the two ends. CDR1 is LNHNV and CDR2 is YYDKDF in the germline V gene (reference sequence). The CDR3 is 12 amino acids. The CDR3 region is CATSRETYEQYF. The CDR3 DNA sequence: TGTGCCACCAGCAGAGAGACCTACGAGCAGTACTTC.

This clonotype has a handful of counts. CDR3 DNA: TGCAGTGCTAGGTTTGCAAGGCGGATGAACACTGAAGCTTTCTTT. Its translation is CSARFARRMNTEAFF. V usage is TRBV20-1 and J usage is TRBJ1-1; D is unclear. The germline V and J ends were trimmed by 3 bases and 0 bases, with 14 bases remaining between them. CDR1 DFQATT and CDR2 SNEGSKA come from the germline V gene (reference sequence). The CDR3 contains 15 residues.

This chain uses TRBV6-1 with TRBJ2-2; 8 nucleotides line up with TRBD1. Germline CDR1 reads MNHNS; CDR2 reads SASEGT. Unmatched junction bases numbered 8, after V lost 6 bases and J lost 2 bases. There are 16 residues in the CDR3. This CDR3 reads CASRPGQGGNTGELFF. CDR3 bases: TGTGCCAGCAGGCCCGGACAGGGAGGTAACACCGGGGAGCTGTTTTTT.

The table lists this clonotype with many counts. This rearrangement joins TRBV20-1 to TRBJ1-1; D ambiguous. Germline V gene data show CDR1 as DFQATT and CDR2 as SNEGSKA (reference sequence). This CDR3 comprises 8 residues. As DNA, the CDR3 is TGCAGCGCCGAAGAGGCTTTCTTT. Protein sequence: CSAEEAFF.

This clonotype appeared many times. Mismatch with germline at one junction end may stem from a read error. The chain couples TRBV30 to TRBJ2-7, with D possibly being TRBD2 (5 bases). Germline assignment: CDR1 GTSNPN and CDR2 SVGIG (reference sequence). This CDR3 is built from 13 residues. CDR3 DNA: TGTGCCTGGAGTGTGTCTAGGTCGAGCGGAAGGAGCTTC. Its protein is CAWSVSRSSGRSF. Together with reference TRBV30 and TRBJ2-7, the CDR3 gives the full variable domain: SQTIHQWPATLVQPVGSPLSLECTVEGTSNPNLYWYRQAAGRGLQLLFYSVGIGQISSEVPQNLSASRPQDRQFILSSKKLLLSDSGFYLCAWSVSRSSGRSFGPGTRLTVT.

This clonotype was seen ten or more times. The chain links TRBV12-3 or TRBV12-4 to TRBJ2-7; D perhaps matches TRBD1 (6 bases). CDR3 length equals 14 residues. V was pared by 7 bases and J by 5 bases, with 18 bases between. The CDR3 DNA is TGTGCCAGCAACATACAGGGAATTAACAACGAGCAGTACTTC. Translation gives CASNIQGINNEQYF.

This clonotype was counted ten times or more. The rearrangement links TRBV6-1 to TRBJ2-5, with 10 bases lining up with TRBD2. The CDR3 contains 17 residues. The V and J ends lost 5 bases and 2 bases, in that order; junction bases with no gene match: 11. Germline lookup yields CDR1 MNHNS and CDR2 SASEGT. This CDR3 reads CASSTQEAGGFQETQYF. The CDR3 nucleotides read TGTGCCAGCAGTACCCAAGAAGCGGGGGGGTTTCAAGAGACCCAGTACTTC.

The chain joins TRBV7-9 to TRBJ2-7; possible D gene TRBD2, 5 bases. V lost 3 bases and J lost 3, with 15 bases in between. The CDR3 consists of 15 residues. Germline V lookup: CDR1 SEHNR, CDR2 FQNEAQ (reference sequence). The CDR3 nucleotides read TGTGCCAGCAGCTTCGGTTCAGGAGAGGGCTACGAGCAGTACTTC. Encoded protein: CASSFGSGEGYEQYF.

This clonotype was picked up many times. Written as DNA, the CDR3 is TGCGCCAGCAGTGGCCAAAGCGGGGGCCGAGGGGGGACCCAGTACTTC. This sequence encodes CASSGQSGGRGGTQYF. This chain links TRBV10-1 with TRBJ2-5, with TRBD2 matching over 8 bases. This CDR3 spans 16 amino acids. Trimming took 4 bases from V and 7 from J; bases not matched to a gene: 14. Per germline, CDR1 WNHNN and CDR2 SYGVQD (reference sequence).

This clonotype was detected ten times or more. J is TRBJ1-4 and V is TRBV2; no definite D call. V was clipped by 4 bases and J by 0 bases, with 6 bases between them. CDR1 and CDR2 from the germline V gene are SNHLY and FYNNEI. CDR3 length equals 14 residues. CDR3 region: CASSVPATNEKLFF. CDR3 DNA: TGTGCCAGCAGTGTGCCTGCAACTAATGAAAAACTGTTTTTT.

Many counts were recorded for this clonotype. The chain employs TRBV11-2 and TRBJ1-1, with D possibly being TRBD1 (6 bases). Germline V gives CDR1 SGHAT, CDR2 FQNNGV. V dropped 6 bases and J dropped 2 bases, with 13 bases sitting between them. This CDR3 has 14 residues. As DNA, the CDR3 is TGTGCCAGCAGTTTTCCAGGGGCCAACACTGAAGCTTTCTTT. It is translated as CASSFPGANTEAFF.

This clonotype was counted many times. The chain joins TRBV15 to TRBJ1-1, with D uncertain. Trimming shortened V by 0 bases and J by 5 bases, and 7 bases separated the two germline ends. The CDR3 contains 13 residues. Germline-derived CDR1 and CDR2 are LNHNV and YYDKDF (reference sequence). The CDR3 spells CATSRDRGTEAFF. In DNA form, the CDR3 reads TGTGCCACCAGCAGAGATCGGGGAACTGAAGCTTTCTTT.

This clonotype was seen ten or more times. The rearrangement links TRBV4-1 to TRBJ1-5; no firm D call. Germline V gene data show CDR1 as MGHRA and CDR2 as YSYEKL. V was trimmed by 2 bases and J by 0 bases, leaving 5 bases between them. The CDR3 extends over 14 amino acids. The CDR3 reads CASSQPVSNQPQHF. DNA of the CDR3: TGCGCCAGCAGCCAACCGGTTAGCAATCAGCCCCAGCATTTT.

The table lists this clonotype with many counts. The CDR3 loop is CASSYSDSREQYF. The CDR3 coding sequence is TGTGCCAGCAGTTACTCGGACAGCCGGGAGCAGTACTTC. V and J are TRBV6-5 and TRBJ2-7; D is perhaps TRBD1 (6 bases). The germline V and J ends were trimmed by 0 bases and 7 bases, with 10 bases remaining between them. The CDR3 spans 13 residues. The V gene's germline CDR1 is MNHEY and CDR2 SVGAGI.

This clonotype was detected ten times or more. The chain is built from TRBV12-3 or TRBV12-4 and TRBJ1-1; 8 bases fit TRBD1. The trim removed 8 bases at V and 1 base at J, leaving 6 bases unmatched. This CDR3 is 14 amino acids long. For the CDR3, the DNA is TGTGCCAGCTTACACAGGGGGGGGAACACTGAAGCTTTCTTT. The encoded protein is CASLHRGGNTEAFF.

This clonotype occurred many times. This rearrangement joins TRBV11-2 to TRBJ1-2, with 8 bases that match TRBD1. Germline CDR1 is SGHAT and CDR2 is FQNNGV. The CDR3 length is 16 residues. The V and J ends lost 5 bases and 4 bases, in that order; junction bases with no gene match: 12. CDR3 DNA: TGTGCCAGCAGCCCGGGTCCCGGGACAGGCCCCTATGGCTACACCTTC. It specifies CASSPGPGTGPYGYTF.

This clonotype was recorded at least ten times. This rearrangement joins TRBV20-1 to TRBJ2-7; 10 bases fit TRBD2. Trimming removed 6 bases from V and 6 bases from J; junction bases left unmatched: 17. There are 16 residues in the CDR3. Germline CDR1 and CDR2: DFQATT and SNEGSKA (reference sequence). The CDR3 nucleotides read TGCAGTGCCCAAGAACTAGCGGGGACCGGGATCGGCGAGCAGTACTTC. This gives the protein CSAQELAGTGIGEQYF.

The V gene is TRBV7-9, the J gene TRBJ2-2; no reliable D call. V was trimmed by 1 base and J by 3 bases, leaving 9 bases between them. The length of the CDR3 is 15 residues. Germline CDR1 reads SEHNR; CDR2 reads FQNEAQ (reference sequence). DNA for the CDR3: TGTGCCAGCAGCTTAGGCAATCTTTACACCGGGGAGCTGTTTTTT. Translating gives CASSLGNLYTGELFF. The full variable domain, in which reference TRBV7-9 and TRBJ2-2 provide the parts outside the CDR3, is DTGVSQNPRHKITKRGQNVTFRCDPISEHNRLYWYRQTLGQGPEFLTYFQNEAQLEKSRLLSDRFSAERPKGSFSTLEIQRTEQGDSAMYLCASSLGNLYTGELFFGEGSRLTVL.

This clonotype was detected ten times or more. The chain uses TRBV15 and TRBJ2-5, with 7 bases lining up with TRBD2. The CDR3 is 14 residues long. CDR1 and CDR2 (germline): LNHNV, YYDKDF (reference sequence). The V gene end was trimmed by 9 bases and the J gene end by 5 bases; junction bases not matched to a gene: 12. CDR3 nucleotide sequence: TGTGCCACTACCGGGGGGTACGACTGGGAGACCCAGTACTTC. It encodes CATTGGYDWETQYF.